One sample yielded the 10 T cell receptor beta chains listed below, sequenced in a study of shared clonotypes between healthy human individuals. Profiled with immunoSEQ multiplex PCR; TCRdb holds only in-frame clones, not every one. This sample has 2 million to 2.5 million clones, with approximately 93% found just once. Sequencing was done on a sample of naive CD4+ T cells from PBMCs. The subset denotes: CD45RA+ positively selected. The receptors here all came from a man between 18 and 29 years old in good health. Some clones in this sample may be carry-over from other donors' samples.

The DNA of the CDR3 is TGTGCCAGTAGTATATGGGGGACAGGGGCCTACAATGAGCAGTTCTTC. This encodes CASSIWGTGAYNEQFF. V and J are TRBV19 and TRBJ2-1, with 10 nucleotides matching TRBD1. The CDR3 runs 16 residues. V shed 2 bases and J 2 bases; nucleotides not matched to a gene: 3. CDR1 and CDR2 (germline): LNHDA, SQIVND (reference sequence). Variable domain in full (rest from reference TRBV19 and TRBJ2-1): DGGITQSPKYLFRKEGQNVTLSCEQNLNHDAMYWYRQDPGQGLRLIYYSQIVNDFQKGDIAEGYSVSREKKESFPLTVTSAQKNPTAFYLCASSIWGTGAYNEQFFGPGTRLTVL.

As concerns this clone: The same CDR3 also results from other DNA sequences found in this sample. This chain uses TRBV5-1 with TRBJ2-7, with 9 bases aligning to TRBD1. The V segment lost 0 bases and the J segment 3 bases; nucleotides outside the gene matches: 4. Germline CDR1 SGHRS, CDR2 YFSETQ. This CDR3 is built from 15 residues. Written as DNA, the CDR3 is TGCGCCAGCAGCTTGGGGGGACAGGGCCTCTACGAGCAGTACTTC. It codes for CASSLGGQGLYEQYF.

The rearrangement joins TRBV18 to TRBJ1-6; a possible D gene is TRBD1 (5 bases). Trimming took off 2 bases at V and 7 bases at J, with 18 bases between the two ends. This CDR3 region has 17 residues. Germline-derived CDR1 and CDR2 are KGHSH and LQKENI. The CDR3 bases are TGTGCCAGCTCACCAGGGGCAGGGCCGGCTTGGAATTCACCCCTCCACTTT. Translating gives CASSPGAGPAWNSPLHF.

V gene TRBV29-1 combines with J gene TRBJ2-1; D is possibly TRBD1 or TRBD2 (6 bases each). The CDR3 runs 15 residues. CDR1 and CDR2 (germline): SQVTM, ANQGSEA. Trimming removed 0 bases at V and 8 bases at J, with 17 bases between. The CDR3 loop is CSVEDGVRGGDEQFF. In DNA form, the CDR3 reads TGCAGCGTTGAAGACGGGGTCAGGGGCGGGGATGAGCAGTTCTTC.

The chain is built from TRBV28 and TRBJ1-2, with a possible D match to TRBD1 (5 bases). CDR3 size: 13 residues. Germline CDR1 is MDHEN and CDR2 is SYDVKM. V shed 1 base and J shed 8 bases, with 11 bases lying between them. Here the CDR3 reads CASSLLDSGGYTF. The DNA of the CDR3 is TGTGCCAGCAGTTTATTAGACAGCGGAGGCTACACCTTC.

This rearrangement joins TRBV28 to TRBJ1-1; D remains ambiguous. The CDR3 is made up of 15 amino acids. Trimming took off 1 base at V and 10 bases at J, with 19 bases between the two ends. CDR1 and CDR2 from the germline V gene are MDHEN and SYDVKM. The CDR3 DNA sequence: TGTGCCAGCAGTTTATCTCGAACCCGATCGGGGTTAGCTTTCTTT. Translating gives CASSLSRTRSGLAFF.

V usage is TRBV27 and J usage is TRBJ1-5; the D gene is possibly TRBD1 (5 bases). CDR3 length equals 15 residues. Germline V lookup: CDR1 MNHEY, CDR2 SMNVEV (reference sequence). V lost 5 bases and J lost 2, with 13 bases in between. CDR3 coding DNA: TGTGCCAGCAGTGCCTTGGGGGAGGGCAATCAGCCCCAGCATTTT. It yields the protein CASSALGEGNQPQHF.

The rearrangement links TRBV5-6 to TRBJ2-7; 7 bases agree with TRBD1. V was pared by 5 bases and J by 6 bases, with 11 bases of the junction left unmatched. CDR3 length equals 14 residues. Germline CDR1 and CDR2: SGHDT and YYEEEE. The chain's CDR3 is CASRRTGAGIEQYF. CDR3 DNA: TGTGCCAGCAGGAGGACAGGCGCCGGGATCGAGCAGTACTTC.

The J gene is TRBJ2-7, the V gene TRBV19, with 7 positions matching TRBD1. The germline CDR1 and CDR2 sequences are LNHDA and SQIVND (reference sequence). With 3 bases clipped from V and 3 bases from J, the junction kept 11 bases outside the gene matches. There are 16 residues in the CDR3. This chain's CDR3 is CASSMRPGTVDYEQYF. The DNA for the CDR3 is TGTGCCAGTAGTATGCGTCCCGGGACAGTTGACTACGAGCAGTACTTC.

The rearrangement links TRBV27 to TRBJ1-5, with unresolved D. Per the germline V gene, CDR1 is MNHEY and CDR2 is SMNVEV (reference sequence). Trimming took off 4 bases at V and 0 bases at J, with 7 bases between the two ends. This CDR3 contains 14 residues. DNA of the CDR3: TGTGCCAGCAGTTCCCAGTTTAGCAATCAGCCCCAGCATTTT. It translates to CASSSQFSNQPQHF.